This T cell receptor (beta chain) was documented in a study of chemoradiotherapy in HPV16-positive cancers. For the study at large: Candidate HPV-specific T-cell clones and common TCR motifs came from functional assays in a couple of HPV16-positive patients. Notes on the study in general: Only a couple of HPV16-positive patients supplied the functional HPV-specificity definition. In HPV16-positive patients, HPV-responsive T-cell expansion tracked better recurrence-free survival.

Data came from immunoSEQ multiplex PCR; TCRdb stores just in-frame clones and leaves some out. Among 25,000 to 30,000 clones listed, more than 80% were seen once. Turning to this clone: The antigen is unknown.

Germline lookup yields CDR1 SGHVS and CDR2 FQNEAQ. The CDR3 runs to 13 residues. V lost 1 base, J lost 5 bases, and 8 bases lay in between. Repeated repertoire sampling spanned the course of chemoradiotherapy. The sequencing used blood, collected from a patient who underwent chemoradiotherapy. The receptor comes from a human donor with HPV-associated anogenital cancer. The gene calls are TRBV7-8 and TRBJ2-5, with a tentative D call TRBD2 (5 bases). The CDR3 nucleotides are TGTGCCAGCAGCTTAGGCCGGAGGGAGACCCAGTACTTC. This sequence encodes CASSLGRRETQYF. Drawing the rest from reference TRBV7-8 and TRBJ2-5, the complete variable domain is GAGVSQSPRYKVAKRGQDVALRCDPISGHVSLFWYQQALGQGPEFLTYFQNEAQLDKSGLPSDRFFAERPEGSVSTLKIQRTQQEDSAVYLCASSLGRRETQYFGPGTRLLVL.